This T cell receptor beta chain was obtained from a study of blood T cell repertoires in COVID-19. Whole-study context: Samples taken during acute and convalescent COVID-19 were collected in the United States, Italy and Spain. From T cells, B-cell-depleted T cells, or PBMCs came the material, which was cDNA or gDNA.

Authors' methods: Reference gene primer amplification in the assay estimated nucleated cell counts. Repertoires were generated with immunoSEQ multiplex PCR, while TCRdb's copy carries only in-frame clones and drops some. V and J calls and clone size are as listed in that table; D and trimming were resolved from the DNA. The table records roughly 70,000 clones, under 95% of them present only once. The CDR3 has 13 residues. CDR1 is SGHTA, CDR2 FQGTGA, per germline. V was cut by 2 bases and J by 4 bases, with 8 bases left in between. This chain uses TRBV7-3 with TRBJ1-2; D possibly corresponds to TRBD1 (5 bases). Material for sequencing was peripheral blood. The TCR comes from a man aged 50 or older with acute or convalescent COVID-19. The CDR3 DNA sequence: TGTGCCAGCAGCTTAGACAGAGGCTATGGCTACACCTTC. Its protein product is CASSLDRGYGYTF.